This TCR beta chain appears in the sequencing data of a study of cytomegalovirus exposure and HLA in healthy donors. PCR used 60 Vbeta primers and 13 Jbeta primers. Libraries were prepared by immunoSEQ multiplex PCR; TCRdb keeps only in-frame clonotypes and omits some of them. This sample has tens of thousands of clones; roughly 77% occur once, and the top ten carry around 6.3%. Broader study findings: The authors enumerated under 200 TCR beta chains as linked to cytomegalovirus. In a later analysis, TCR beta V- and J-gene trimming showed a link to a missense DCLRE1C variant.

The sample holds a few counts of this clone. What it binds is unknown. V lost 0 bases and J 7 bases, leaving 10 bases between the germline ends. Germline loops: CDR1 SGHDT, CDR2 YYEEEE. This CDR3 spans 14 amino acids. The chain is built from TRBV5-6 and TRBJ2-2; no reliable D call. The source material was PBMCs. This clonotype originated in a human donor in good health. CDR3 nucleotide sequence: TGTGCCAGCAGCTTGGGGCTAGTGGACGGGGAGCTGTTTTTT. Amino acids: CASSLGLVDGELFF. The complete variable domain, with remaining parts taken from reference TRBV5-6 and TRBJ2-2, reads DAGVTQSPTHLIKTRGQQVTLRCSPKSGHDTVSWYQQALGQGPQFIFQYYEEEERQRGNFPDRFSGHQFPNYSSELNVNALLLGDSALYLCASSLGLVDGELFFGEGSRLTVL.